This is a list of T cell receptor beta chains from one sample in a study of T cell repertoires in cytomegalovirus infection. MiXCR was run by TCRdb on the reads, yielding one entry per CDR3 protein. The sample consists of approximately 1,000,000 distinct CDR3 sequences, roughly 30% of them appearing once. These TCRs' antigens remain unknown. The specimen was cultured CD8+ T cells from PBMCs, collected from culture after CMV antigen stimulation. The receptors were sampled from a human donor in good health (CMV status not recorded). Some clones in this sample may be carry-over from other donors' samples. The CDR3 runs from the conserved cysteine through the conserved F or W. D genes are given only for firm matches. Some rows mark clone size as missing; the rest say once, few, many or name a class of expanded clone.

clone_size	d_call	v_call	j_call	cdr3_aa	cdr3_nt
-	TRBD1	TRBV6-5	TRBJ1-2	CASSYFYGTGGVGYTF	TGTGCCAGCAGTTACTTTTACGGGACAGGGGGCGTCGGCTACACCTTC
-	-	TRBV2	TRBJ2-1	CASTLLPQDEQFF	TGTGCCAGCACCTTGTTACCCCAGGATGAGCAGTTCTTC
many	TRBD1	TRBV28	TRBJ1-4	CASSLLPGQGATNEKLFF	TGTGCCAGCAGTCTGCTACCGGGACAGGGGGCCACCAATGAAAAACTGTTTTTT
few	-	TRBV27	TRBJ2-2	CASSLSAGSTGELFF	TGTGCCAGCAGTTTATCGGCAGGGTCCACCGGGGAGCTGTTTTTT
-	-	TRBV19	TRBJ2-3	CASSIVGVAVSTDTQYF	TGTGCCAGTAGTATTGTGGGGGTAGCGGTAAGCACAGATACGCAGTATTTT
many	-	TRBV6-1	TRBJ1-1	CASSEQGKNTEAFF	TGTGCCAGCAGTGAACAGGGGAAGAACACTGAAGCTTTCTTT
-	-	TRBV6-8	TRBJ1-1	CASSYSRVITEAFF	TGTGCCAGCAGTTACTCGAGGGTGATCACTGAAGCTTTCTTT
few	-	TRBV24-1	TRBJ2-2	CATSERRAIGELFF	TGTGCCACCAGTGAACGACGGGCAATCGGGGAGCTGTTTTTT
few	-	TRBV2	TRBJ1-1	CASEGQVLRGEAFF	TGTGCCAGCGAGGGGCAGGTACTACGCGGCGAGGCTTTCTTT
-	-	TRBV7-8	TRBJ1-5	CASSLGGWGQPQHF	TGTGCCAGCAGCTTAGGGGGATGGGGGCAGCCCCAGCATTTT
-	-	TRBV10-2	TRBJ1-1	CASSESTGGAGKAFF	TGCGCCAGCAGTGAGTCGACGGGGGGCGCAGGGAAAGCTTTCTTT
many	-	TRBV7-8	TRBJ2-5	CASSLRRDNKETQYF	TGTGCCAGCAGCTTAAGGCGGGACAACAAAGAGACCCAGTACTTC
-	-	TRBV9	TRBJ2-1	CASSQGFNEQFF	TGTGCCAGCAGCCAAGGTTTCAATGAGCAGTTCTTC
-	TRBD2	TRBV11-2	TRBJ2-2	CASSSRAGGPRDTGELFF	TGTGCCAGCAGCTCGCGAGCGGGGGGCCCCCGGGACACCGGGGAGCTGTTTTTT
-	-	TRBV13	TRBJ1-1	CASSLGPRTEAFF	TGTGCCAGCAGCTTAGGGCCCCGCACTGAAGCTTTCTTT
few	-	TRBV6-5	TRBJ1-6	CASSYLDKSPLHF	TGTGCCAGCAGTTACTTGGACAAGTCACCCCTCCACTTT
-	TRBD2	TRBV11-2	TRBJ2-1	CASSPTSGASYNEQFF	TGTGCCAGCAGCCCTACTAGCGGGGCTTCCTACAATGAGCAGTTCTTC